The 30 T cell receptor beta chains listed next were all sequenced from one sample in a study of beta chain features in type 1 diabetes. Every bit of the isolated RNA underwent reverse transcription, so sequencing read expressed TCRB transcripts. Sequencing was performed with immunoSEQ multiplex PCR; in TCRdb, only in-frame clones are kept and a portion is missing. The sample holds just over 600,000 clones, 15% to 18% seen once. Sequenced input: naive CD4+ T cells from blood. The origin of the receptors is a man aged 18 to 29 in good health.

The rearrangement uses TRBV28 and TRBJ2-7; 8 bases match TRBD2. This CDR3 has 16 amino acids. CDR1 and CDR2 from the germline V gene are MDHEN and SYDVKM. The V gene end was trimmed by 8 bases and the J gene end by 0 bases; junction bases not matched to a gene: 12. The CDR3 nucleotides read TGTGCCAGCTGTCCAAACCCGGGAGGGCCCTCCTACGAGCAGTACTTC. Protein sequence: CASCPNPGGPSYEQYF. Complete variable domain (other parts from reference TRBV28 and TRBJ2-7): DVKVTQSSRYLVKRTGEKVFLECVQDMDHENMFWYRQDPGLGLRLIYFSYDVKMKEKGDIPEGYSVSREKKERFSLILESASTNQTSMYLCASCPNPGGPSYEQYFGPGTRLTVT.

In this sample, this clone turned up a few times. V is TRBV5-1 and J is TRBJ1-1; tentative D call: TRBD1 (5 bases). Germline V gives CDR1 SGHRS, CDR2 YFSETQ. Trimming cost V 2 bases and J 2 bases, with 10 bases left between them. The CDR3 is made up of 14 amino acids. Written as DNA, the CDR3 is TGCGCCAGCAGCTTCGGGACGGCTAACACTGAAGCTTTCTTT. Encoded protein: CASSFGTANTEAFF.

This chain joins TRBV4-2 and TRBJ2-7; D assignment may be TRBD1 or TRBD2 (5 bases each). Trimming cost V 1 base and J 0 bases, with 10 bases left between them. The germline V gene has CDR1 LGHNA and CDR2 YNFKEQ. The CDR3 sequence is 15 residues long. The CDR3 DNA sequence: TGTGCCAGCAGCCAAGCCGGGACGAACTCCTACGAGCAGTACTTC. Protein: CASSQAGTNSYEQYF.

The chain joins TRBV18 to TRBJ1-5, with D hard to call. V lost 2 bases, J lost 5 bases, and 13 bases lay in between. The germline gives CDR1 KGHSH, CDR2 LQKENI. The CDR3 totals 15 residues. The CDR3 DNA reads as TGTGCCAGCTCACCAAAGTTCCAAGGAGATCAGCCCCAGCATTTT. It yields the protein CASSPKFQGDQPQHF.

V is TRBV5-1 and J is TRBJ2-3, with D possibly matching TRBD1 (6 bases). Trimming pared 9 bases from V and 0 bases from J, leaving 14 bases between. This CDR3 has 14 residues. Germline loops: CDR1 SGHRS, CDR2 YFSETQ. CDR3 protein: CATRTVPSTDTQYF. The CDR3 coding sequence is TGCGCCACCAGGACAGTCCCTAGCACAGATACGCAGTATTTT.

This clone occurred a few times. This chain joins TRBV5-1 and TRBJ1-5; 7 bases are shared with TRBD1. The CDR3 length is 13 residues. Germline CDR1 reads SGHRS; CDR2 reads YFSETQ. The trim removed 5 bases at V and 4 bases at J, leaving 3 bases unmatched. The DNA of the CDR3 is TGCGCCAGCAGTCCGGACAGGAATCAGCCCCAGCATTTT. Protein sequence: CASSPDRNQPQHF.

The gene calls are TRBV18 and TRBJ1-2; D perhaps matches TRBD1 (6 bases). The germline CDR1 and CDR2 sequences are KGHSH and LQKENI. The CDR3 covers 13 residues. Trimming left V 4 bases short and J 4 bases short, with 10 bases between. This CDR3 reads CASSRDKSYGYTF. The DNA of the CDR3 is TGTGCCAGCTCACGGGACAAGAGCTATGGCTACACCTTC.

The chain employs TRBV7-9 and TRBJ2-7; D might be TRBD2 (6 bases). Germline V gene data show CDR1 as SEHNR and CDR2 as FQNEAQ (reference sequence). Trimming removed 6 bases from V and 5 bases from J, with 14 bases in between. This CDR3 is 13 amino acids long. CDR3 bases: TGTGCCAGCAGATGGATGGCGGGGCACGAGCAGTACTTC. Translated, it gives CASRWMAGHEQYF.

V usage is TRBV19 and J usage is TRBJ2-3; tentatively, D is TRBD1 (5 bases). Trimming left V 8 bases short and J 4 bases short, with 10 bases between. This CDR3 comprises 12 residues. The germline CDR1 and CDR2 sequences are LNHDA and SQIVND (reference sequence). CDR3 residues: CASSQGPDTQYF. Written as DNA, the CDR3 is TGTGCCAGTTCCCAGGGTCCAGATACGCAGTATTTT.

V gene TRBV29-1 combines with J gene TRBJ2-6, with D tentatively TRBD1 (5 bases). The germline V and J ends were trimmed by 1 base and 0 bases, with 13 bases remaining between them. Germline CDR1 is SQVTM and CDR2 is ANQGSEA. The CDR3 runs 17 residues. The CDR3 loop reads CSVEVWQGHSGANVLTF. The CDR3 DNA reads as TGCAGCGTTGAAGTCTGGCAGGGCCACTCTGGGGCCAACGTCCTGACTTTC.

There are a few counts of this clone. The V call is TRBV9, the J call TRBJ2-1; 13 bases align to TRBD2. Unmatched junction bases numbered 4, after V lost 7 bases and J lost 9 bases. Germline V gene sequence: CDR1 SGDLS, CDR2 YYNGEE. The CDR3 consists of 13 residues. The CDR3 region has the DNA TGTGCCAGCGGACTAGCGGGAGATTTTGAGCAGTTCTTC. It yields the protein CASGLAGDFEQFF.

This clone has only a few counts. V usage is TRBV30 and J usage is TRBJ1-3; the D gene is possibly TRBD1 (5 bases). This CDR3 contains 15 residues. V shed 4 bases and J shed 0 bases, with 13 bases lying between them. Germline values: CDR1 GTSNPN, CDR2 SVGIG (reference sequence). The CDR3 DNA reads as TGTGCCTGGAATAGGGGCAGGATCTCTGGAAACACCATATATTTT. It yields the protein CAWNRGRISGNTIYF.

This clone has more than one count but fewer than ten. The J gene is TRBJ1-2, the V gene TRBV25-1; D is ambiguous. V gave up 6 bases and J gave up 2 bases, with 4 bases separating them. Germline assignment: CDR1 MGHDK and CDR2 SYGVNS. The CDR3 runs to 11 residues. In DNA, the CDR3 is TGTGCCAGCAGGCAGAACTATGGCTACACCTTC. This encodes CASRQNYGYTF.

This clone was counted between two and nine times. The rearrangement joins TRBV7-9 to TRBJ2-6, with 7 bases aligning to TRBD1. The CDR3 is 16 amino acids. Germline values: CDR1 SEHNR, CDR2 FQNEAQ (reference sequence). Germline trimming cut 1 base from V and 4 bases from J; bases unmatched to any gene: 4. For the CDR3, the DNA is TGTGCCAGCAGCTTAGGGTCGGGACAGGGGGCCAACGTCCTGACTTTC. Protein product: CASSLGSGQGANVLTF.

V gene TRBV9 combines with J gene TRBJ2-6; D is ambiguous. The V gene lost 0 bases and the J gene lost 0 bases, with 4 bases spanning the gap. Germline V gene sequence: CDR1 SGDLS, CDR2 YYNGEE. The CDR3 length is 15 residues. CDR3 loop: CASSVDNSGANVLTF. CDR3 in DNA: TGTGCCAGCAGCGTAGACAACTCTGGGGCCAACGTCCTGACTTTC.

A few counts support this clone. This chain connects TRBV29-1 to TRBJ2-1; D remains ambiguous. Trimming removed 6 bases at V and 0 bases at J, with 12 bases between. The length of the CDR3 is 14 residues. The germline CDR1 and CDR2 sequences are SQVTM and ANQGSEA. CDR3 coding DNA: TGCAGCGTGGACCGCGGAAGCTCCTACAATGAGCAGTTCTTC. Residues: CSVDRGSSYNEQFF.

The V gene is TRBV5-5, the J gene TRBJ1-1; the D is unclear. Germline loops: CDR1 SGHKS, CDR2 YYEKEE (reference sequence). The CDR3 runs 14 residues. V was shortened by 4 bases and J by 0 bases, with 10 bases between the two germline ends. The CDR3 sequence: CASSPPGVNTEAFF. CDR3 bases: TGTGCCAGCAGCCCCCCGGGTGTGAACACTGAAGCTTTCTTT.

The chain links TRBV29-1 to TRBJ2-5; D uncertain. TRBJ2-7 matches the DNA end more closely, so the J call is doubtful. This CDR3 is built from 11 residues. The germline gives CDR1 SQVTM, CDR2 ANQGSEA. DNA for the CDR3: TGCAGCGTTGAAGGGGTCTACGAGCAGTACTTC. This translates into CSVEGVYEQYF.

The J gene is TRBJ2-3, the V gene TRBV5-6; 9 nucleotides agree with TRBD2. The germline CDR1 and CDR2 sequences are SGHDT and YYEEEE. Trimming removed 4 bases from V and 4 bases from J; junction bases left unmatched: 7. The CDR3 sequence is 15 residues long. CDR3 region: CASSHGLAFPDTQYF. DNA of the CDR3: TGTGCCAGCAGCCACGGACTAGCGTTCCCAGATACGCAGTATTTT.

V and J are TRBV7-2 and TRBJ2-1; 10 nucleotides agree with TRBD2. CDR1 is SGHTA and CDR2 is FQGNSA in the germline V gene. Trimming took 2 bases from V and 8 from J; bases not matched to a gene: 3. The CDR3 runs to 14 residues. The chain's CDR3 is CASSLRGLAHEQFF. DNA for the CDR3: TGTGCCAGCAGCTTACGGGGACTAGCGCATGAGCAGTTCTTC.

The chain recombines TRBV5-1 with TRBJ2-3; 9 positions match TRBD2. CDR1 SGHRS and CDR2 YFSETQ come from the germline V gene. This CDR3 contains 17 residues. Trimming at V came to 3 bases and at J to 0 bases, leaving 8 bases not matched to a gene. The CDR3 sequence is CASSSGTSSSSTDTQYF. Written as DNA, the CDR3 is TGCGCCAGCAGCTCTGGGACTAGCTCTAGTAGCACAGATACGCAGTATTTT.

In its sample, this clone was seen a few times. This sequence joins TRBV4-1 and TRBJ1-2; D not resolved. The CDR3 runs 19 residues. Trimming shortened V by 0 bases and J by 4 bases, and 24 bases separated the two germline ends. Germline V gene sequence: CDR1 MGHRA, CDR2 YSYEKL. CDR3 region: CASSQDGGKGRADVYGYTF. Written as DNA, the CDR3 is TGCGCCAGCAGCCAAGATGGAGGGAAGGGCCGAGCGGACGTCTATGGCTACACCTTC.

J is TRBJ2-3 and V is TRBV5-1; D unresolved. The CDR3 loop spans 15 amino acids. The V end was cut by 1 base, the J end by 0 bases, with 9 bases between. CDR1 and CDR2 from the germline V gene are SGHRS and YFSETQ. CDR3 DNA: TGCGCCAGCAGCTTGTTTCCGACTAGCACAGATACGCAGTATTTT. It is translated as CASSLFPTSTDTQYF.

V gene TRBV2 combines with J gene TRBJ1-2; unclear D gene. Germline-derived CDR1 and CDR2 are SNHLY and FYNNEI. Trimming took 2 bases from V and 3 from J, leaving 16 bases between them. This CDR3 is 16 amino acids long. Written as DNA, the CDR3 is TGTGCCAGCAGTGAATCCCAAGTCAAAAGGGACTATGGCTACACCTTC. Translating it yields CASSESQVKRDYGYTF.

This chain connects TRBV28 to TRBJ1-2; D unclear. The CDR3 sequence is 17 residues long. The V end lost 1 base, the J end lost 4 bases, and 19 bases lay between the germline ends. Germline assignment: CDR1 MDHEN and CDR2 SYDVKM. The CDR3 here is CASSLSRPGLALYGYTF. In DNA, the CDR3 is TGTGCCAGCAGTTTATCCCGCCCAGGATTAGCCCTCTATGGCTACACCTTC.

The rearrangement joins TRBV28 to TRBJ1-1, with D uncertain. Germline CDR1 reads MDHEN; CDR2 reads SYDVKM. V lost 3 bases and J lost 4, with 9 bases in between. The CDR3 has 13 residues. As DNA, the CDR3 is TGTGCCAGCAGTTTGCTCAGTGGCACTGAAGCTTTCTTT. Its translation is CASSLLSGTEAFF.

This clone was counted only a few times. The chain couples TRBV7-2 to TRBJ2-7, with D tentatively TRBD2 (6 bases). CDR3 length: 15 residues. V was trimmed by 1 base and J by 6 bases, leaving 16 bases between them. Per the germline V gene, CDR1 is SGHTA and CDR2 is FQGNSA. CDR3 bases: TGTGCCAGCAGCTTAGTGGGCACTAGCTCTTCCGAGCAGTACTTC. It codes for CASSLVGTSSSEQYF.

This clone was detected only a few times. The same CDR3 is also encoded by other DNA sequences in this sample. The chain carries TRBV7-2 and TRBJ1-6; 9 bases line up with TRBD1. With V trimmed by 1 base and J by 7 bases, 2 bases remained unmatched. The CDR3 extends over 15 amino acids. The germline gives CDR1 SGHTA, CDR2 FQGNSA. CDR3 protein: CASSLVGTGNSPLHF. CDR3 in DNA: TGTGCCAGCAGCTTAGTAGGGACAGGGAATTCACCCCTCCACTTT.

In its sample, this clone was seen a few times. The V gene is TRBV5-1, the J gene TRBJ2-1, with no clear D. The V gene lost 1 base and the J gene lost 0 bases, with 20 bases spanning the gap. CDR3 length: 19 residues. CDR1 SGHRS and CDR2 YFSETQ come from the germline V gene. CDR3 nucleotides: TGCGCCAGCAGCTTGATGTCGGCCGGCCCGACCCCCTCCTACAATGAGCAGTTCTTC. Its translation: CASSLMSAGPTPSYNEQFF. The full variable domain, with the rest looked up from reference TRBV5-1 and TRBJ2-1, is KAGVTQTPRYLIKTRGQQVTLSCSPISGHRSVSWYQQTPGQGLQFLFEYFSETQRNKGNFPGRFSGRQFSNSRSEMNVSTLELGDSALYLCASSLMSAGPTPSYNEQFFGPGTRLTVL.

The J gene is TRBJ1-2, the V gene TRBV5-4; D perhaps matches TRBD1 (5 bases). The germline gives CDR1 SGHNT, CDR2 YYREEE (reference sequence). The length of the CDR3 is 15 residues. V was cut by 0 bases and J by 4 bases, with 13 bases left in between. The CDR3 DNA reads as TGTGCCAGCAGCTTGGATGGGGCGCCCTCCTATGGCTACACCTTC. Encoded protein: CASSLDGAPSYGYTF.